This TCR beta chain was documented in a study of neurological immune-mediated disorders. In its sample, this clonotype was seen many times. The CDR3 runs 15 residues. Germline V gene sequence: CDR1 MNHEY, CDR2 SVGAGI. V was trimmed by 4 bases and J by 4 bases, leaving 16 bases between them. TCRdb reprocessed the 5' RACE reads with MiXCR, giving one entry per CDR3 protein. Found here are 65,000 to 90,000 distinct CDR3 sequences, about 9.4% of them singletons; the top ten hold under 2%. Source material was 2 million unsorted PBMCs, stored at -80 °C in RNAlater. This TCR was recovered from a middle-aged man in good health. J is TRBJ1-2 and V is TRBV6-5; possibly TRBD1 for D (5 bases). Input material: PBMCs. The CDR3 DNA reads TGTGCCAGCAGTTCCCAGGGTAATGCTCCCTATGGCTACACCTTC. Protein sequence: CASSSQGNAPYGYTF.